The T cell receptor (beta chain) under discussion was sequenced for a study of PD-1 blockade in classical Hodgkin lymphoma. Study-level results: Patients newly diagnosed and complete responders had comparable baseline diversity.

The data were produced by immunoSEQ multiplex PCR, yet TCRdb's version contains in-frame clones alone and is incomplete. The table records around 46,000 clones, over 60% of them present only once. This clone was observed a single time. Antigen: not known. The CDR3 is made up of 18 amino acids. V shed 3 bases, J shed 1 base, and the junction held 14 bases outside the gene matches. Germline lookup yields CDR1 SGHRS and CDR2 YFSETQ. After autologous stem cell transplantation all patients relapsed, and prior brentuximab vedotin exposure differed between cohorts. The chain links TRBV5-1 to TRBJ2-7, with TRBD2 matching over 9 bases. This clonotype was obtained from a human donor with classical Hodgkin lymphoma. The input for sequencing was peripheral blood mononuclear cells (PBMCs), taken before the second cycle of nivolumab. This chain's CDR3 is CASSSEVAGAYLSYEQYF. CDR3 coding DNA: TGCGCCAGCAGCTCCGAGGTAGCGGGGGCCTACCTTTCCTACGAGCAGTACTTC.